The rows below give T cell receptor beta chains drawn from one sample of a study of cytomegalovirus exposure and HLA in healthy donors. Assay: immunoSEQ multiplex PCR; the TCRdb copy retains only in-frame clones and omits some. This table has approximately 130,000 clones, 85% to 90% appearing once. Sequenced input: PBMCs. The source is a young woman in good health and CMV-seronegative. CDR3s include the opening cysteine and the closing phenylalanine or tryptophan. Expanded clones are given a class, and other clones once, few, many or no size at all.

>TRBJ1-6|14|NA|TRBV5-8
CASTGGGYNSPLHF
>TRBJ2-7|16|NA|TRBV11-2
CASRPIPRDRAYEQYF
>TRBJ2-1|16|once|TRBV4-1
CASSQQLAGGRDEQFF
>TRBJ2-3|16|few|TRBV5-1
CASKGTSGVSTDTQYF
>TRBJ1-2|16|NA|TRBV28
CASSLPTTGVLYGYTF
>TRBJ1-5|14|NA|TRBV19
CASEGTGGNQPQHF
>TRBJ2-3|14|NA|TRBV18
CASSPVNGADTQYF
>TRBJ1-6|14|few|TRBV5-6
CASGLRSPNSPLHF
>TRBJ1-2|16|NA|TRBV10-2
CASSESGTPTLYGYTF
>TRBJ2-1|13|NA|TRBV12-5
CASGLLAGNEQFF
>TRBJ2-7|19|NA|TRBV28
CASSAEGRSWTSVPYEQYF